The 2 T cell receptor beta chains below come from one sample, sequenced in a study of blood T cell repertoires in COVID-19. Measured with immunoSEQ multiplex PCR; TCRdb has only the in-frame clones, and not every one. The repertoire holds 13,000 or so clones, with over 65% as singletons. Sequencing used peripheral blood. Receptor source: a man aged 35-49 years with active or convalescent COVID-19.

This clone showed up just a few times. The gene calls are TRBV5-6 and TRBJ1-5, with D unresolved. This CDR3 has 13 residues. Trimming took 0 bases from V and 2 from J, leaving 3 bases between them. From germline, CDR1 is SGHDT and CDR2 YYEEEE. The CDR3, as DNA: TGTGCCAGCAGCTTGGCCGGCAATCAGCCCCAGCATTTT. Amino acids: CASSLAGNQPQHF.

This clone has more than one count but fewer than ten. The genes are TRBV27 and TRBJ1-1; TRBD1 aligns across 9 bases. CDR1 is MNHEY, CDR2 SMNVEV, per germline (reference sequence). Trimming removed 4 bases from V and 7 bases from J; junction bases left unmatched: 4. The CDR3 sequence is 13 residues long. The CDR3 loop reads CASSYRGQFEAFF. In DNA form, the CDR3 reads TGTGCCAGCAGTTACAGGGGGCAGTTTGAAGCTTTCTTT.